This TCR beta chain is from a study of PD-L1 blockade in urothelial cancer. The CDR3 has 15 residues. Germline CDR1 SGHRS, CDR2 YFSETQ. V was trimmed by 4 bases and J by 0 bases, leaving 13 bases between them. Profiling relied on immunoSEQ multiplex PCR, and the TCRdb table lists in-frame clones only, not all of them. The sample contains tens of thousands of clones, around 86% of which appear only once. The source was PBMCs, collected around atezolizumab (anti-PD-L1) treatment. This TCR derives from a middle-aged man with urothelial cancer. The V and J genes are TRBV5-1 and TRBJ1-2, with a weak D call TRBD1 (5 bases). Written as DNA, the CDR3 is TGCGCCAGCAGCCTGGCTGGGGCGGCTAACTATGGCTACACCTTC. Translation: CASSLAGAANYGYTF.